The rows below give T cell receptor beta chains drawn from one sample of a study of monozygotic twins with inflammatory bowel disease. TCRdb reprocessed the 5' RACE reads, keeping one entry per CDR3 protein, no DNA. The repertoire table contains over 100,000 distinct CDR3 sequences. The specimen sequenced was blood. The receptor set was obtained from a human donor with ulcerative colitis or Crohn's disease, or a healthy co-twin of an affected twin (not recorded which). The CDR3 runs from the conserved cysteine through the conserved F or W. Each record gives: CDR3 length, V gene, J gene, CDR3 protein.

17	TRBV5-1	TRBJ1-1	CASSRLETGSVNTEAFF
17	TRBV7-2	TRBJ2-3	CASSLVLAGGSSDTQYF
16	TRBV7-9	TRBJ1-2	CASSLSMQGGDYGYTF
15	TRBV5-1	TRBJ2-1	CASSFYPSSYNEQFF
13	TRBV6-6	TRBJ1-2	CASSYSVGYGYTF
14	TRBV5-1	TRBJ2-4	CASSRGGQAGIQYF
12	TRBV7-8	TRBJ1-6	CASSTGPSPLHF
14	TRBV7-2	TRBJ1-1	CASSLVFSDTEAFF
15	TRBV14	TRBJ1-1	CASSMIQGGNTEAFF
15	TRBV4-3	TRBJ2-2	CASSQDLSGTGELFF
14	TRBV12-3/TRBV12-4	TRBJ2-7	CASTYDRNKYEQYF
18	TRBV20-1	TRBJ2-7	CSARDLGLAGGNSYEQYF
15	TRBV18	TRBJ2-3	CASSPSAGRTDTQYF
15	TRBV29-1	TRBJ2-3	CSVELSGGLWSTQYF
16	TRBV24-1	TRBJ2-2	CATSDYGTRNTGELFF
13	TRBV28	TRBJ1-1	CATAGGEDTEAFF
16	TRBV27	TRBJ2-7	CASSKRRTSGAYEQYF
15	TRBV19	TRBJ1-5	CASSGSVENNQPQHF
14	TRBV7-2	TRBJ2-7	CASSPRQGPHEQYF
17	TRBV20-1	TRBJ2-7	CSARRLWPSGASYEQYF
16	TRBV6-2/TRBV6-3	TRBJ2-3	CASRTNPGGNTDTQYF
15	TRBV28	TRBJ1-6	CASSFGLGEGSPLHF
15	TRBV5-1	TRBJ2-7	CASSFDPLGSYEQYF
17	TRBV4-3	TRBJ2-1	CASSPRTSPEDWNEQFF
14	TRBV9	TRBJ2-7	CASSMEDFSYEQYF
12	TRBV29-1	TRBJ1-1	CSVGTGGVEAFF
19	TRBV11-1	TRBJ2-3	CASSLVPRTSGREADTQYF
15	TRBV7-3	TRBJ2-7	CASSLHRDGSYEQYF
15	TRBV4-3	TRBJ2-1	CASSRTSGGPNEQFF
14	TRBV19	TRBJ1-1	CASSIQGANTEAFF
15	TRBV12-3/TRBV12-4	TRBJ1-2	CASSLASGGAGGYTF
18	TRBV5-1	TRBJ1-1	CASSLNAVSGTKNTEAFF
13	TRBV19	TRBJ1-2	CASSIDHNYGYTF
21	TRBV4-2	TRBJ1-5	CASSRMASHLLSGARNQPQHF
15	TRBV15	TRBJ1-1	CGSRDRAELNTEAFF
16	TRBV7-2	TRBJ2-5	CASSLVSSGSQETQYF
15	TRBV7-2	TRBJ2-1	CASSLALAVYNEQFF